Listed below are T cell receptor beta chains from one sample, sequenced in a study of CD8 T cell repertoires and HIV-1 epitope variants. These TCRs' antigens remain unknown. Measured with immunoSEQ multiplex PCR; TCRdb has only the in-frame clones, and not every one. The table has roughly 4,800 clones, around 67% seen once. The sequenced sample was cultured CD8+ T cells derived from PBMCs. Receptor source: a male donor with HIV. CDR3s leave out the opening cysteine and the closing phenylalanine or tryptophan.

v_call | cdr3_aa
TRBV7-9 | ASSETGEVYEQY
TRBV18 | ASSPINELAGGPMGTDTQY
TRBV5-1 | ASSSNPGTSGRSADTQY
TRBV7-6 | ASSPWGGGRKVGELF
TRBV7-6 | ASSLGYSEQF
TRBV29-1 | SVEDGGISGRSETQY
TRBV5-1 | ASSNRQGAIYEQY
TRBV7-3 | ASSLGPWKTQY
TRBV2 | ASSTGQYFGNEQF
TRBV5-1 | ASSLTSGRPQETQY
TRBV5-8 | ASSDRTSGNNEQF
TRBV10-2 | ASSAGGWTNEQF
TRBV7-9 | ASSLSGNNEQF
TRBV28 | ASSFAGSGSITYEQY
TRBV6-6 | ASSYSGGGQPYEQY
TRBV19 | ASKTGGNTEAF
TRBV29-1 | SVALRDRGDTEAF
TRBV11-2 | ASSSLTSGGFYEQY
TRBV5-4 | ASSLVGQGVGYT
TRBV9 | ASKSTGSTDTQY
TRBV6-5 | ASRRQATGANVLT
TRBV9 | ASSVGTSGSYEQY
TRBV30 | AWTPSGTYNEQF
TRBV5-6 | ASSLGTSALEQF
TRBV13 | ASSKPEGPSSYEQY
TRBV7-8 | ASSLAVNSGANVLT
TRBV28 | ASSLNGLVGELF
TRBV10-3 | AISESGGIGEGYT
TRBV5-4 | ASSLGGWADTQY
TRBV29-1 | SVEDMGGVDGYT
TRBV5-1 | ASSLDGAHYGYT
TRBV6-5 | ASSWRGSYNEQF
TRBV28 | ASSFSGSGGNTGELF
TRBV4-2 | ASSQVGRRINTEAF
TRBV7-9 | ASSPKGFSNEKLF
TRBV10-3 | AISESGRTSDTQY
TRBV5-1 | ASSLEVVSSYEQY